This T cell receptor beta chain was recorded in a study of control samples from healthy donors and cancer patients. Data came from immunoSEQ multiplex PCR; TCRdb stores just in-frame clones and leaves some out. The sample has around 150,000 clones; around 96% are singletons. The V gene lost 5 bases and the J gene lost 0 bases, with 13 bases spanning the gap. Germline V gene data show CDR1 as GTSNPN and CDR2 as SVGIG (reference sequence). The CDR3 contains 15 residues. The TCR originated in a woman in her 30s in good health. The chain combines TRBV30 with TRBJ1-4, with D possibly matching TRBD1 (6 bases). Sample: blood. DNA of the CDR3: TGTGCCTGGGGAAAAAGGGGGGCAACTAATGAAAAACTGTTTTTT. Translation: CAWGKRGATNEKLFF.